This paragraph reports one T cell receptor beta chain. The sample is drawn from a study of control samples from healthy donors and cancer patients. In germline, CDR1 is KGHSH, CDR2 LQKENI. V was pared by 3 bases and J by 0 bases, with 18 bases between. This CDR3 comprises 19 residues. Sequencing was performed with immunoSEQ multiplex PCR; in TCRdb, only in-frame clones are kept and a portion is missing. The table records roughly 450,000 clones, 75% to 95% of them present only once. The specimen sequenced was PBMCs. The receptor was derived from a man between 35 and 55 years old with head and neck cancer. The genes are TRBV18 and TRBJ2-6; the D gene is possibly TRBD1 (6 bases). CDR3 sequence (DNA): TGTGCCAGCTCACCCTTCGGGACACTCACTAACTCTGGGGCCAACGTCCTGACTTTC. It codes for CASSPFGTLTNSGANVLTF.